The 26 T cell receptor beta chains below all came from one sample that was sequenced in a study of cytomegalovirus exposure and HLA in healthy donors (TCRdb year 2017). Libraries were prepared through the immunoSEQ multiplex PCR assay. A mixture of 60 forward primers for TCR Vbeta segments and 13 reverse primers for TCR Jbeta segments was used in the multiplex PCR. TCRdb holds this immuneACCESS table with in-frame rearrangements only. Some clones are missing; in checked studies, unresolved V genes explain under half, and the rest has no known cause. Counted in this sample were over 35,000 clones; around 68% of them appeared once. Around 3.9% of the sample is held by the ten biggest clonotypes. Sequenced input: PBMCs. The receptors come from a middle-aged man in good health and CMV-seronegative.

The gene calls are TRBV5-6 and TRBJ1-6; unclear D gene. CDR3 length: 14 amino acids. The V gene lost 3 bases and the J gene lost 8 bases, with 12 bases spanning the gap. Germline V gene sequence: CDR1 SGHDT, CDR2 YYEEEE. The DNA of the CDR3 is TGTGCCAGCAGCTCCCCCGGGTCTTATTCACCCCTCCACTTT. This sequence encodes CASSSPGSYSPLHF.

This chain connects TRBV7-2 to TRBJ1-2; D might be TRBD1 (6 bases). CDR1 is SGHTA, CDR2 FQGNSA, per germline. This CDR3 has 15 amino acids. V was shortened by 6 bases and J by 8 bases, with 22 bases between the two germline ends. CDR3 residues: CASRPQTGNLLGYTF. The CDR3 DNA follows: TGTGCCAGCAGGCCTCAGACAGGAAATTTGCTGGGCTACACCTTC.

The V and J genes are TRBV7-9 and TRBJ2-3; D uncertain. CDR3 length: 14 residues. Germline CDR1 and CDR2: SEHNR and FQNEAQ (reference sequence). V lost 5 bases, J lost 6 bases, and 15 bases lay in between. The CDR3 sequence: CASSPKWPRDTQYF. The DNA of the CDR3 is TGTGCCAGCAGCCCTAAATGGCCGCGGGATACGCAGTATTTT.

The J gene is TRBJ2-7, the V gene TRBV10-3; 7 positions match TRBD1. Germline CDR1 and CDR2: ENHRY and SYGVKD. V lost 4 bases and J lost 4; bases outside the gene matches: 10. The CDR3 has 15 residues. CDR3: CAISARGTDLYEQYF. The CDR3 nucleotides are TGTGCCATCAGTGCTCGAGGGACAGATCTTTACGAGCAGTACTTC.

The chain uses TRBV6-1 and TRBJ2-7; D is unresolved. The length of the CDR3 is 13 residues. V gave up 4 bases and J gave up 1 base, with 8 bases separating them. Germline lookup yields CDR1 MNHNS and CDR2 SASEGT. For the CDR3, the DNA is TGTGCCAGCAGTGCAGGCCCATCCTACGAGCAGTACTTC. It specifies CASSAGPSYEQYF.

The rearrangement joins TRBV5-4 to TRBJ1-1, with D uncertain. The CDR3 sequence is 13 residues long. Germline CDR1 reads SGHNT; CDR2 reads YYREEE (reference sequence). V was cut by 5 bases and J by 2 bases, with 10 bases left in between. The CDR3 loop reads CASSPEVNTEAFF. DNA of the CDR3: TGTGCCAGCAGTCCCGAGGTAAACACTGAAGCTTTCTTT.

The chain links TRBV28 to TRBJ1-1; no clear D. The germline V and J ends were trimmed by 3 bases and 4 bases, with 15 bases remaining between them. The CDR3 runs to 15 residues. In germline, CDR1 is MDHEN, CDR2 SYDVKM. CDR3 bases: TGTGCCAGCAGTTTCGAGAGGGTGCGGGGCACTGAAGCTTTCTTT. Translated, it gives CASSFERVRGTEAFF.

This clone was seen only once. The rearrangement joins TRBV6-1 to TRBJ2-7, with 7 bases fitting TRBD1. The germline gives CDR1 MNHNS, CDR2 SASEGT. The CDR3 totals 14 residues. J lost 1 base, V lost 3 bases, and 3 bases had no gene match. CDR3 nucleotides: TGTGCCAGCAGTGACTTACAGGGGTCCTACGAGCAGTACTTC. This codes for CASSDLQGSYEQYF.

This clone was observed a few times. V and J are TRBV19 and TRBJ1-1, with no clear D. Trimming pared 4 bases from V and 0 bases from J, leaving 6 bases between. Per the germline V gene, CDR1 is LNHDA and CDR2 is SQIVND (reference sequence). This CDR3 region has 13 residues. The CDR3 nucleotides read TGTGCCAGTAGTAGAGTTTTGAACACTGAAGCTTTCTTT. Translated, it gives CASSRVLNTEAFF.

This chain links TRBV30 with TRBJ1-2; perhaps TRBD1 as D (5 bases). The CDR3 is 12 amino acids. Trimming removed 8 bases at V and 6 bases at J, with 16 bases between. The germline V gene encodes CDR1 GTSNPN and CDR2 SVGIG (reference sequence). This CDR3 reads CAHRRVNDGYTF. CDR3 nucleotide sequence: TGTGCCCACCGCAGGGTCAATGATGGCTACACCTTC.

This clone was seen more than once but under ten times. The gene calls are TRBV6-5 and TRBJ1-1; no reliable D call. The germline gives CDR1 MNHEY, CDR2 SVGAGI. V lost 5 bases and J 7 bases, leaving 11 bases between the germline ends. The CDR3 is 12 amino acids. CDR3 loop: CASSLSGFEAFF. CDR3 in DNA: TGTGCCAGCAGTCTCTCAGGATTTGAAGCTTTCTTT.

The chain is built from TRBV4-1 and TRBJ2-7; 12 positions agree with TRBD1. This CDR3 contains 14 residues. After removal of 3 bases from V and 6 bases from J, the junction contained 3 bases not matched to a gene. The germline V gene has CDR1 MGHRA and CDR2 YSYEKL. The CDR3 protein is CASSHPGQGAEQYF. CDR3 nucleotides: TGCGCCAGCAGCCACCCGGGACAGGGGGCCGAGCAGTACTTC.

This chain joins TRBV6-5 and TRBJ1-6; D gene unclear. Per germline, CDR1 MNHEY and CDR2 SVGAGI. The CDR3 spans 15 residues. Trimming removed 6 bases from V and 7 bases from J, with 16 bases in between. The CDR3 DNA reads TGTGCCAGCAGAACACAGACCGGAGGGAATTCACCCCTCCACTTT. This gives the protein CASRTQTGGNSPLHF.

This chain links TRBV25-1 with TRBJ1-2; D unresolved. From germline, CDR1 is MGHDK and CDR2 SYGVNS. Trimming pared 3 bases from V and 6 bases from J, leaving 8 bases between. This CDR3 has 12 amino acids. The CDR3 loop is CASSDPGNGYTF. The DNA of the CDR3 is TGTGCCAGCAGTGACCCCGGGAATGGCTACACCTTC.

This clone has just a few counts. The gene calls are TRBV18 and TRBJ2-7, with TRBD2 matching 7 bases. V was clipped by 0 bases and J by 9 bases; unmatched bases: 11. The CDR3 sequence is 15 residues long. Germline V gene sequence: CDR1 KGHSH, CDR2 LQKENI. CDR3 DNA: TGTGCCAGCTCACCACCGGCGGGGGACCCACCTGTGCAGTACTTC. This translates into CASSPPAGDPPVQYF.

The chain carries TRBV27 and TRBJ2-3; unclear D gene. Trimming cost V 5 bases and J 5 bases, with 14 bases left between them. The CDR3 extends over 14 amino acids. Germline V gives CDR1 MNHEY, CDR2 SMNVEV (reference sequence). The CDR3 bases are TGTGCCAGCAGTCTCGGGTCCCCGGGAGATACGCAGTATTTT. Encoded protein: CASSLGSPGDTQYF.

The V and J genes are TRBV28 and TRBJ2-5; 12 bases map to TRBD1. Trimming took 5 bases from V and 4 from J; bases not matched to a gene: 11. Germline-derived CDR1 and CDR2 are MDHEN and SYDVKM. The CDR3 spans 17 residues. The CDR3 region has the DNA TGTGCCAGCAGTAGGGACAGGGGGCGCCGGTTAGGAGAGACCCAGTACTTC. This codes for CASSRDRGRRLGETQYF.

This clone showed up just a few times. V and J are TRBV4-1 and TRBJ1-4, with 10 bases lining up with TRBD1. The CDR3 length is 15 residues. J was trimmed by 8 bases and V by 3 bases; bases with no gene match: 6. CDR1 is MGHRA, CDR2 YSYEKL, per germline. DNA of the CDR3: TGCGCCAGCAGCCAGCCGGGACAGGGGAGAGAAAAACTGTTTTTT. This sequence encodes CASSQPGQGREKLFF.

The V and J genes are TRBV7-8 and TRBJ2-7, with 7 bases fitting TRBD1. Germline V CDR1 and CDR2: SGHVS, FQNEAQ. The CDR3 contains 12 residues. The trim removed 5 bases at V and 3 bases at J, leaving 1 base unmatched. The CDR3 nucleotides read TGTGCCAGCAGCGGACAGGTCTACGAGCAGTACTTC. Residues: CASSGQVYEQYF.

This clone has a handful of counts. The rearrangement uses TRBV10-3 and TRBJ1-1; D uncertain. V lost 4 bases, J lost 2 bases, and 14 bases lay in between. Germline assignment: CDR1 ENHRY and CDR2 SYGVKD. CDR3 length equals 15 residues. CDR3 coding DNA: TGTGCCATCAGTGGAGAGGGTATCCTTAACACTGAAGCTTTCTTT. Its protein is CAISGEGILNTEAFF.

This chain uses TRBV5-4 with TRBJ2-5, with a possible D match to TRBD1 (6 bases). The germline V gene encodes CDR1 SGHNT and CDR2 YYREEE (reference sequence). Trimming cost V 4 bases and J 1 base, with 14 bases left between them. CDR3 length: 15 residues. The CDR3 sequence is CASSRQSGAQETQYF. CDR3 bases: TGTGCCAGCAGCCGCCAGTCAGGGGCCCAAGAGACCCAGTACTTC.

V is TRBV28 and J is TRBJ2-7, with D perhaps matching TRBD2 (6 bases). The CDR3 totals 13 residues. The germline gives CDR1 MDHEN, CDR2 SYDVKM. The V gene lost 5 bases and the J gene lost 2 bases, with 10 bases spanning the gap. The CDR3 region is CASSQPGAYEQYF. In DNA form, the CDR3 reads TGTGCCAGCAGTCAACCGGGGGCCTACGAGCAGTACTTC. The entire variable domain, with the rest obtained from reference TRBV28 and TRBJ2-7, is as follows: DVKVTQSSRYLVKRTGEKVFLECVQDMDHENMFWYRQDPGLGLRLIYFSYDVKMKEKGDIPEGYSVSREKKERFSLILESASTNQTSMYLCASSQPGAYEQYFGPGTRLTVT.

This chain joins TRBV7-2 and TRBJ2-6; 7 bases are shared with TRBD1. CDR3 size: 17 residues. With V trimmed by 0 bases and J by 2 bases, 4 bases remained unmatched. In germline, CDR1 is SGHTA, CDR2 FQGNSA. The CDR3 bases are TGTGCCAGCAGCTTAGCGGCACAGGGGACTGGGGCCAACGTCCTGACTTTC. It specifies CASSLAAQGTGANVLTF.

The CDR3 loop is CASSQEPGVNTEAFF. As DNA, the CDR3 is TGCGCCAGCAGCCAAGAACCAGGGGTGAACACTGAAGCTTTCTTT. This rearrangement joins TRBV4-3 to TRBJ1-1; maybe TRBD1 (6 bases). CDR1 and CDR2 (germline): LGHNA, YSLEER. This CDR3 contains 15 residues. Trimming stripped 0 bases from V and 0 bases from J, with 8 bases between.

This sequence joins TRBV12-5 and TRBJ2-2; 12 nucleotides line up with TRBD2. The CDR3 is 16 residues long. CDR1 is LGHNT and CDR2 is FRNRAP in the germline V gene. V dropped 6 bases and J dropped 4; count of bases not matched to a gene: 6. CDR3 region: CASGPGLAGPTGELFF. The CDR3 region has the DNA TGTGCTAGTGGCCCCGGACTAGCGGGGCCCACCGGGGAGCTGTTTTTT.

The gene calls are TRBV30 and TRBJ2-3; 10 bases map to TRBD2. Germline CDR1 is GTSNPN and CDR2 is SVGIG (reference sequence). The CDR3 is made up of 14 amino acids. V lost 3 bases to trimming and J lost 0 bases; unmatched junction nucleotides: 0. The CDR3 is CAWRTSGSTDTQYF. Written as DNA, the CDR3 is TGTGCCTGGAGGACTAGCGGGAGCACAGATACGCAGTATTTT.